This T cell receptor beta chain stems from a study of blood T cell repertoires in COVID-19. Whole-study context: Collection of acute and convalescent COVID-19 samples took place in the United States, Italy and Spain. T cells, B-cell-depleted T cells, or PBMCs provided the cDNA or gDNA that served as material.

Under the authors' procedure: Estimated nucleated cell counts came from reference gene primer amplification. Only in-frame clones appear in the TCRdb table, and some are missing; sequencing was by immunoSEQ multiplex PCR. V and J calls and clone size follow that table, whereas D and trimming were derived from the DNA. The sample carries roughly 61,000 clones, 85% to 90% recorded once. This CDR3 spans 11 amino acids. V gave up 7 bases and J gave up 4 bases; unmatched junction bases: 2. Germline CDR1 reads SQVTM; CDR2 reads ANQGSEA. This chain links TRBV29-1 with TRBJ1-2, with 8 bases matching TRBD1. Sequencing used peripheral blood. This TCR was sampled from a man in his forties with active COVID-19. CDR3 sequence: CSAGQGYGYTF. Here the CDR3 DNA reads TGCAGCGCTGGACAGGGCTATGGCTACACCTTC.